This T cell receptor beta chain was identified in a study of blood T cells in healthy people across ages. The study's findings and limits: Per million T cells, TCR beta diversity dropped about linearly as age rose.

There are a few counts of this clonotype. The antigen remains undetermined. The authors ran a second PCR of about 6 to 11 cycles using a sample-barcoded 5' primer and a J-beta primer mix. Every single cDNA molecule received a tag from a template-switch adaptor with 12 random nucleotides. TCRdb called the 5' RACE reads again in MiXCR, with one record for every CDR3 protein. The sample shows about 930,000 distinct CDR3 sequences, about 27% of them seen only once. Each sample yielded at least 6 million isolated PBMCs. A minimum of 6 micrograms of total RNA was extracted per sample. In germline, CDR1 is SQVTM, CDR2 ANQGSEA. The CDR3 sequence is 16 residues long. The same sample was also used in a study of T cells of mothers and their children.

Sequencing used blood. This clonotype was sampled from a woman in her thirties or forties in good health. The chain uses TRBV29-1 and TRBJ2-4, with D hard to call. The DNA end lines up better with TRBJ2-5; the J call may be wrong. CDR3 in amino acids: CSVKRRLGRLEETQYF. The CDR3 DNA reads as TGCAGCGTAAAAAGGCGCCTCGGCAGGCTGGAAGAGACCCAGTACTTC.